What follows are 11 T cell receptor beta chains derived from one specimen sequenced in a study of regulatory T cells in long-lasting Graves disease. Described time point: newly diagnosed GD, antithyroid drugs for less than 3 months. Generation of the TCR library employed RNA extracted from PBMCs. According to the study, TCR beta libraries were built with iRepertoire HTBI primers and CDR3-region Arm-PCR. Using its own MiXCR run on the multiplex PCR reads, TCRdb lists one record per CDR3 protein. The table records about 240,000 distinct CDR3 sequences, around 20% of them present only once. The sequencing used peripheral blood mononuclear cells (PBMCs), collected at new diagnosis, from a patient treated with antithyroid drugs. The receptor set was obtained from a female donor with Graves disease.

This clonotype was counted ten times or more. The V gene is TRBV7-9, the J gene TRBJ2-7; D gene ambiguous. The ends were cut back, 3 bases at V and 5 bases at J, with 11 bases in the middle. This CDR3 has 13 residues. Germline lookup yields CDR1 SEHNR and CDR2 FQNEAQ (reference sequence). Here the CDR3 reads CASSLARINEQYF. The CDR3 DNA reads as TGTGCCAGCAGCTTGGCCAGGATAAACGAGCAGTACTTC.

This clonotype occurred many times. CDR3 residues: CASSHLDRVEYF. The CDR3, as DNA: TGTGCCAGCAGCCACCTCGACAGGGTGGAGTACTTC. The rearrangement links TRBV3-1 to TRBJ2-5; TRBD1 agrees at 7 bases. With 3 bases clipped from V and 12 bases from J, the junction kept 7 bases outside the gene matches. Germline V gene data show CDR1 as LGHDT and CDR2 as YNNKEL (reference sequence). This CDR3 is 12 amino acids long.

This clonotype has ten or more counts. The chain links TRBV7-9 to TRBJ2-2; D gene ambiguous. This CDR3 region has 8 residues. Trimming stripped 11 bases from V and 6 bases from J, with 1 base between. The V gene's germline CDR1 is SEHNR and CDR2 FQNEAQ (reference sequence). CDR3: CAAGELFF. CDR3 bases: TGTGCCGCCGGGGAGCTGTTTTTT.

This clonotype was counted between two and nine times. The genes are TRBV6-2 or TRBV6-3 and TRBJ2-2; the D is unclear. Between the trimmed V and J ends, which lost 2 bases and 6 bases, there was a span of 4 bases. The CDR3 has 12 amino acids. CDR1 and CDR2 from the germline V gene are MNHEY and SVGEGT. CDR3 sequence (DNA): TGTGCCAGCAGTTACGGGCCCGGGGAGCTGTTTTTT. This gives the protein CASSYGPGELFF.

This clonotype was observed at least ten times. The V call is TRBV5-1, the J call TRBJ1-1, with 12 bases identical to TRBD1. The CDR3 covers 15 residues. The J segment lost 5 bases and the V segment lost 4 bases, leaving 6 bases of the junction unmatched. Germline assignment: CDR1 SGHRS and CDR2 YFSETQ. CDR3 protein: CASSQGQGAITEAFF. The DNA of the CDR3 is TGCGCCAGCAGCCAGGGACAGGGGGCGATAACTGAAGCTTTCTTT.

This clonotype was observed at least ten times. The V and J genes are TRBV2 and TRBJ2-5; 7 bases agree with TRBD1. Germline-derived CDR1 and CDR2 are SNHLY and FYNNEI. The V and J ends lost 6 bases and 7 bases, in that order; junction bases with no gene match: 11. This CDR3 comprises 14 residues. The CDR3 bases are TGTGCCAGCAGCTCCGGGACAGTAACGAGGACCCAGTACTTC. The encoded protein is CASSSGTVTRTQYF. Full variable domain (missing parts from reference TRBV2 and TRBJ2-5): EPEVTQTPSHQVTQMGQEVILRCVPISNHLYFYWYRQILGQKVEFLVSFYNNEISEKSEIFDDQFSVERPDGSNFTLKIRSTKLEDSAMYFCASSSGTVTRTQYFGPGTRLLVL.

This clonotype was counted ten times or more. The chain recombines TRBV5-5 with TRBJ1-1; D is unresolved. This CDR3 contains 14 residues. Germline CDR1 reads SGHKS; CDR2 reads YYEKEE (reference sequence). Trimming pared 2 bases from V and 3 bases from J, leaving 11 bases between. The CDR3 reads CASSFEVVYTEAFF. The CDR3 nucleotides read TGTGCCAGCAGCTTTGAGGTAGTTTACACTGAAGCTTTCTTT.

This clonotype was found many times. This chain joins TRBV28 and TRBJ1-2, with D perhaps matching TRBD1 (5 bases). From germline, CDR1 is MDHEN and CDR2 SYDVKM. Trimming pared 10 bases from V and 5 bases from J, leaving 32 bases between. There are 18 residues in the CDR3. The CDR3 coding sequence is TGTGCCATAAGCGTGATCGGTGGACGCCAGGGTCTTTCGTATGGCTACACCTTC. Translation gives CAISVIGGRQGLSYGYTF.

Comment on this clonotype: The junction departs from the called germline gene at one end, perhaps through a read error. The rearrangement joins TRBV7-2 to TRBJ1-5; TRBD1 aligns across 9 bases. The germline gives CDR1 SGHTA, CDR2 FQGNSA. This CDR3 spans 16 amino acids. The CDR3 DNA sequence: TGTGCCAGCAGCTTAAGGGACAGGGTATTGAGTCAGCCCCGGCATTTT. Translating gives CASSLRDRVLSQPRHF.

This clonotype came up many times. The J gene is TRBJ1-2, the V gene TRBV20-1; the D is unclear. Germline V lookup: CDR1 DFQATT, CDR2 SNEGSKA (reference sequence). The CDR3 length is 14 residues. V was shortened by 6 bases and J by 4 bases, with 18 bases between the two germline ends. In nucleotides, the CDR3 is TGCAGTGCCGCTGTCTCGACCCTGGGCTATGGCTACACCTTC. Translated: CSAAVSTLGYGYTF.

This clonotype was detected ten times or more. The chain recombines TRBV5-1 with TRBJ2-6; D gene uncertain. Trimming removed 0 bases at V and 0 bases at J, with 7 bases between. The CDR3 spans 16 residues. Germline loops: CDR1 SGHRS, CDR2 YFSETQ. DNA for the CDR3: TGCGCCAGCAGCTTGGAGTACAGCTCTGGGGCCAACGTCCTGACTTTC. This translates into CASSLEYSSGANVLTF. Filled out from reference TRBV5-1 and TRBJ2-6, the complete variable domain reads KAGVTQTPRYLIKTRGQQVTLSCSPISGHRSVSWYQQTPGQGLQFLFEYFSETQRNKGNFPGRFSGRQFSNSRSEMNVSTLELGDSALYLCASSLEYSSGANVLTFGAGSRLTVL.